One and the same sample provided the 25 T cell receptor beta chains below, sequenced in a study of blood T cell repertoires in COVID-19. Only in-frame clones appear in the TCRdb table, and some are missing; sequencing was by immunoSEQ multiplex PCR. Of 150,000 to 200,000 clones listed, about 85% were seen once; the top ten hold about 9.1%. Sequenced material: peripheral blood. The receptors derive from a woman older than 75 with acute or convalescent COVID-19.

The chain recombines TRBV7-3 with TRBJ1-6, with unresolved D. The CDR3 length is 14 residues. Germline V gives CDR1 SGHTA, CDR2 FQGTGA. V lost 2 bases to trimming and J lost 5 bases, with 7 bases between them. CDR3 bases: TGTGCCAGCAGCTTACGGGGAGATAATTCACCCCTCCACTTT. It translates to CASSLRGDNSPLHF. Using reference TRBV7-3 and TRBJ1-6 for the parts outside the CDR3, the full variable domain is GAGVSQTPSNKVTEKGKYVELRCDPISGHTALYWYRQSLGQGPEFLIYFQGTGAADDSGLPNDRFFAVRPEGSVSTLKIQRTERGDSAVYLCASSLRGDNSPLHFGNGTRLTVT.

This chain connects TRBV12-3 or TRBV12-4 to TRBJ2-7; 7 bases fit TRBD1. The CDR3 is 13 amino acids. With 2 bases clipped from V and 5 bases from J, the junction kept 3 bases outside the gene matches. The CDR3 nucleotides are TGTGCCAGCAGTTTATTAGGGGGCAACGAGCAGTACTTC. This codes for CASSLLGGNEQYF.

CDR3: CASILDKEAFF. The CDR3 DNA reads TGCGCCAGCATTCTCGACAAAGAAGCTTTCTTT. The genes are TRBV10-2 and TRBJ1-1, with D hard to call. Germline values: CDR1 WSHSY, CDR2 SAAADI. This CDR3 has 11 amino acids. Trimming shortened V by 7 bases and J by 8 bases, and 11 bases separated the two germline ends.

This clone was observed a handful of times. The chain recombines TRBV5-4 with TRBJ1-2; unclear D gene. CDR1 is SGHNT and CDR2 is YYREEE in the germline V gene (reference sequence). V was clipped by 1 base and J by 10 bases, with 8 bases between them. The length of the CDR3 is 11 residues. The CDR3 region has the DNA TGTGCCAGCAGCTTGTTATCCTCCTACACCTTC. Its translation: CASSLLSSYTF.

The chain couples TRBV15 to TRBJ2-1; 13 bases are shared with TRBD2. Germline V CDR1 and CDR2: LNHNV, YYDKDF (reference sequence). The junction had 5 bases not matched to a gene; V was cut back by 5 bases and J by 4 bases. The CDR3 covers 16 residues. The CDR3 region is CATSGTSGKEYNEQFF. The CDR3 DNA reads TGTGCCACCAGCGGGACTAGCGGGAAGGAATACAATGAGCAGTTCTTC.

The V gene is TRBV5-1, the J gene TRBJ1-1; 8 bases map to TRBD1. The CDR3 runs to 14 residues. The germline V gene encodes CDR1 SGHRS and CDR2 YFSETQ. The V and J ends lost 4 bases and 3 bases, in that order; junction bases with no gene match: 5. The CDR3 is CASSTGQGDTEAFF. In nucleotides, the CDR3 is TGCGCCAGCAGCACCGGACAGGGTGACACTGAAGCTTTCTTT.

The chain couples TRBV6-5 to TRBJ1-3, with D possibly matching TRBD1 (6 bases). Germline V gives CDR1 MNHEY, CDR2 SVGAGI. The CDR3 consists of 14 residues. Trimming left V 2 bases short and J 8 bases short, with 13 bases between. CDR3 nucleotide sequence: TGTGCCAGCAGTTACCGAGACAGGCAGGACACCATATATTTT. Translating it yields CASSYRDRQDTIYF.

V and J are TRBV10-1 and TRBJ1-5; 8 nucleotides line up with TRBD1. The V gene end was trimmed by 6 bases and the J gene end by 2 bases; junction bases not matched to a gene: 18. The CDR3 runs to 19 residues. Germline CDR1 reads WNHNN; CDR2 reads SYGVQD (reference sequence). The CDR3 bases are TGCGCCAGCAGCCCCTACGACAGGGGTATAGGTTGTGGCAATCAGCCCCAGCATTTT. Its translation is CASSPYDRGIGCGNQPQHF.

The chain carries TRBV7-6 and TRBJ1-5; TRBD1 might be the D (5 bases). Germline V gene data show CDR1 as SGHVS and CDR2 as FNYEAQ. Trimming left V 0 bases short and J 6 bases short, with 12 bases between. The CDR3 has 15 amino acids. The CDR3 loop reads CASSLAPGGGQPQHF. CDR3 DNA: TGTGCCAGCAGCTTAGCGCCGGGGGGGGGTCAGCCCCAGCATTTT.

This clone showed up just once. The V and J genes are TRBV27 and TRBJ2-1; a weak D match, TRBD2 (5 bases). V was trimmed by 3 bases and J by 5 bases, leaving 5 bases between them. The CDR3 is made up of 12 amino acids. Germline loops: CDR1 MNHEY, CDR2 SMNVEV (reference sequence). The CDR3: CASSFGNNEQFF. The CDR3 nucleotides read TGTGCCAGCAGTTTCGGGAACAATGAGCAGTTCTTC.

The chain recombines TRBV18 with TRBJ1-5; 8 bases fit TRBD1. J gave up 2 bases and V 6 bases, and 9 bases lay outside the gene matches. The CDR3 runs 16 residues. Germline loops: CDR1 KGHSH, CDR2 LQKENI. The CDR3 is CASSPHRTGRNQPQHF. CDR3 coding DNA: TGTGCCAGCTCTCCTCACCGGACAGGGCGCAATCAGCCCCAGCATTTT.

V and J are TRBV18 and TRBJ1-2; TRBD1 matches at 7 bases. With V trimmed by 3 bases and J by 2 bases, 6 bases remained unmatched. The germline gives CDR1 KGHSH, CDR2 LQKENI. This CDR3 is built from 15 residues. Written as DNA, the CDR3 is TGTGCCAGCTCACCTCCCGGGACAGTCAACTATGGCTACACCTTC. As protein: CASSPPGTVNYGYTF.

The V call is TRBV7-9, the J call TRBJ1-2; 7 nucleotides match TRBD1. The CDR3 has 13 residues. Trimming took 6 bases from V and 7 from J; bases not matched to a gene: 8. Germline loops: CDR1 SEHNR, CDR2 FQNEAQ (reference sequence). The CDR3 spells CASRAEGAGGYTF. DNA of the CDR3: TGTGCCAGCAGAGCAGAGGGGGCAGGTGGCTACACCTTC.

The CDR3 loop is CASSISTGVSEAFF. CDR3 nucleotide sequence: TGTGCCAGCAGTATTTCGACAGGGGTATCTGAAGCTTTCTTT. V gene TRBV6-6 combines with J gene TRBJ1-1; 8 nucleotides match TRBD1. V lost 5 bases to trimming and J lost 6 bases; unmatched junction nucleotides: 8. Germline CDR1 is MNHNY and CDR2 is SVGAGI (reference sequence). This CDR3 has 14 residues.

The chain combines TRBV11-2 with TRBJ2-3; D might be TRBD2 (7 bases). V gave up 0 bases and J gave up 0 bases, with 13 bases separating them. The CDR3 totals 17 residues. Germline V gene sequence: CDR1 SGHAT, CDR2 FQNNGV. The CDR3 DNA follows: TGTGCCAGCAGCTTAGATCTTAGGGGGGGTAGCACAGATACGCAGTATTTT. It translates to CASSLDLRGGSTDTQYF.

The rearrangement links TRBV6-5 to TRBJ2-7; D might be TRBD1 (6 bases). Trimming took 10 bases from V and 4 from J, leaving 14 bases between them. This CDR3 contains 12 residues. From germline, CDR1 is MNHEY and CDR2 SVGAGI. The CDR3, as DNA: TGTGCCACCATCCCGGACAGATACGAGCAGTACTTC. As protein: CATIPDRYEQYF.

V and J are TRBV19 and TRBJ2-5; 9 bases are a match to TRBD1. The germline V gene has CDR1 LNHDA and CDR2 SQIVND (reference sequence). The CDR3 has 16 amino acids. V gave up 5 bases and J gave up 5 bases; unmatched junction bases: 12. CDR3 nucleotide sequence: TGTGCCAGTAGTCTACGACCGGGACAGGGAGTTGAGACCCAGTACTTC. Encoded protein: CASSLRPGQGVETQYF.

The chain couples TRBV3-1 (or the pseudogene TRBV3-2) to TRBJ2-7, with 8 bases fitting TRBD1. Looked up from germline, CDR1 is LGHDT and CDR2 is YNNKEL (reference sequence). The CDR3 runs 14 residues. V trimming: 6 bases; J trimming: 0 bases; junction bases outside the gene matches: 4. In DNA form, the CDR3 reads TGTGCCAGCAGGCGGACAGGGAGCTCCTACGAGCAGTACTTC. It is translated as CASRRTGSSYEQYF.

This clone was observed a handful of times. This chain joins TRBV2 and TRBJ1-5, with TRBD1 as a possible D gene (5 bases). Germline assignment: CDR1 SNHLY and CDR2 FYNNEI. Trimming removed 8 bases from V and 4 bases from J, with 9 bases in between. This CDR3 has 12 residues. The CDR3 sequence: CASGGVNQPQHF. DNA of the CDR3: TGTGCCAGCGGAGGGGTTAATCAGCCCCAGCATTTT. Drawing the rest from reference TRBV2 and TRBJ1-5, the complete variable domain is EPEVTQTPSHQVTQMGQEVILRCVPISNHLYFYWYRQILGQKVEFLVSFYNNEISEKSEIFDDQFSVERPDGSNFTLKIRSTKLEDSAMYFCASGGVNQPQHFGDGTRLSIL.

V usage is TRBV5-1 and J usage is TRBJ2-5; 8 bases are shared with TRBD1. Germline V CDR1 and CDR2: SGHRS, YFSETQ. J lost 2 bases, V lost 4 bases, and 4 bases had no gene match. There are 14 residues in the CDR3. The CDR3 nucleotides read TGCGCCAGCAGCCAGGGACAGGCGCAAGAGACCCAGTACTTC. Translation gives CASSQGQAQETQYF.

The chain uses TRBV19 and TRBJ1-5; maybe TRBD1 (5 bases). The CDR3 has 15 residues. The germline V and J ends were trimmed by 3 bases and 4 bases, with 13 bases remaining between them. CDR1 and CDR2 from the germline V gene are LNHDA and SQIVND (reference sequence). The CDR3 bases are TGTGCCAGTAGTATGGGGCCAGTGAGGAATCAGCCCCAGCATTTT. Translation: CASSMGPVRNQPQHF.

This CDR3 reads CATSRDRLSRVGETQYF. For the CDR3, the DNA is TGTGCCACCAGCAGAGATCGCCTCTCCAGGGTGGGGGAGACCCAGTACTTC. This chain connects TRBV15 to TRBJ2-5, with D tentatively TRBD1 (5 bases). The V gene lost 0 bases and the J gene lost 5 bases, with 19 bases spanning the gap. The CDR3 loop spans 17 amino acids. Germline values: CDR1 LNHNV, CDR2 YYDKDF (reference sequence). The full variable domain, rest sourced from reference TRBV15 and TRBJ2-5, is DAMVIQNPRYQVTQFGKPVTLSCSQTLNHNVMYWYQQKSSQAPKLLFHYYDKDFNNEADTPDNFQSRRPNTSFCFLDIRSPGLGDTAMYLCATSRDRLSRVGETQYFGPGTRLLVL.

The chain is built from TRBV7-3 and TRBJ2-5, with D perhaps matching TRBD2 (6 bases). Trimming pared 5 bases from V and 5 bases from J, leaving 12 bases between. The germline V gene has CDR1 SGHTA and CDR2 FQGTGA. This CDR3 region has 13 residues. For the CDR3, the DNA is TGTGCCAGCAGCCAACTAGCCGTCGAGACCCAGTACTTC. This gives the protein CASSQLAVETQYF.

The V call is TRBV12-3 or TRBV12-4, the J call TRBJ1-2; D gene unclear. The ends were cut back, 3 bases at V and 7 bases at J, with 6 bases in the middle. The CDR3 runs 11 residues. CDR3 protein: CASSFEGGYTF. Here the CDR3 DNA reads TGTGCCAGCAGTTTCGAGGGTGGCTACACCTTC.

The rearrangement joins TRBV5-1 to TRBJ2-5; perhaps TRBD2 as D (7 bases). Germline lookup yields CDR1 SGHRS and CDR2 YFSETQ. Deletions cut 4 bases from V and 5 bases from J, with 21 bases between. The CDR3 is 16 residues long. The CDR3 DNA sequence: TGCGCCAGCAGCCAACTTGGAGGGGGGGAGGTTGAGACCCAGTACTTC. It codes for CASSQLGGGEVETQYF.